These 18 T cell receptor beta chains share one sample of origin, sequenced in a study of T cells after yellow fever vaccination. TCRdb re-called the 5' RACE reads with MiXCR, one entry per CDR3 protein. The sample includes under 300,000 distinct CDR3 sequences, less than 9% of them seen just once. Specimen: CD4+ T cells sorted from PBMCs, collected 15 days after the yellow fever booster vaccination. The receptors derive from a man younger than 40 who received the YFV17D yellow fever vaccine.

The chain combines TRBV7-9 with TRBJ1-2, with D unresolved. Germline CDR1 and CDR2: SEHNR and FQNEAQ (reference sequence). The CDR3 loop spans 14 amino acids. The germline V and J ends were trimmed by 1 base and 2 bases, with 8 bases remaining between them. The CDR3 DNA sequence: TGTGCCAGCAGCTTAGAGGTGTCAAACTATGGCTACACCTTC. Translated, it gives CASSLEVSNYGYTF. Using reference TRBV7-9 and TRBJ1-2 for the parts outside the CDR3, the full variable domain is DTGVSQNPRHKITKRGQNVTFRCDPISEHNRLYWYRQTLGQGPEFLTYFQNEAQLEKSRLLSDRFSAERPKGSFSTLEIQRTEQGDSAMYLCASSLEVSNYGYTFGSGTRLTVV.

This clonotype came up many times. This chain joins TRBV7-3 and TRBJ2-3; 7 nucleotides agree with TRBD2. CDR3 length: 15 amino acids. Trimming took 3 bases from V and 1 from J; bases not matched to a gene: 4. Germline V gene lookup returns CDR1 SGHTA and CDR2 FQGTGA. CDR3 DNA sequence: TGTGCCAGCAGCTTGCGCCTAGCGGGCACAGATACGCAGTATTTT. Protein: CASSLRLAGTDTQYF.

The chain couples TRBV12-3 or TRBV12-4 to TRBJ2-4, with D unclear. The V end lost 6 bases, the J end lost 0 bases, and 18 bases lay between the germline ends. The CDR3 runs to 17 residues. This chain's CDR3 is CASRQSGLGLAKNIQYF. The DNA of the CDR3 is TGTGCCAGCAGGCAGAGTGGTCTTGGTTTAGCCAAAAACATTCAGTACTTC.

This clonotype was seen only a few times. The chain couples TRBV5-1 to TRBJ2-7; no definite D call. The CDR3 consists of 14 residues. V was cut by 4 bases and J by 2 bases, with 13 bases left in between. In germline, CDR1 is SGHRS, CDR2 YFSETQ. CDR3 sequence: CASSITDSTYEQYF. DNA for the CDR3: TGCGCCAGCAGCATAACAGATTCCACCTACGAGCAGTACTTC.

The chain is built from TRBV19 and TRBJ2-1; TRBD2 agrees at 10 bases. Germline assignment: CDR1 LNHDA and CDR2 SQIVND (reference sequence). Losses at the gene ends were 5 bases for V and 9 bases for J; bases not matched to a gene: 10. The CDR3 loop spans 15 amino acids. The CDR3 region is CASSSSGRAFSEQFF. Here the CDR3 DNA reads TGTGCCAGTAGTTCAAGCGGGAGGGCCTTTAGTGAGCAGTTCTTC.

In its sample, this clonotype was seen many times. The chain uses TRBV7-2 and TRBJ1-6; 10 bases align to TRBD1. CDR1 is SGHTA and CDR2 is FQGNSA in the germline V gene. After removal of 5 bases from V and 10 bases from J, the junction contained 5 bases not matched to a gene. The CDR3 runs to 14 residues. The CDR3 spells CASSGTGQGSPLHF. CDR3 DNA: TGTGCCAGCAGCGGCACGGGACAGGGGTCACCCCTCCACTTT.

A few counts support this clonotype. The chain carries TRBV27 and TRBJ2-7; 7 positions match TRBD1. V trimming: 6 bases; J trimming: 1 base; junction bases outside the gene matches: 6. Germline values: CDR1 MNHEY, CDR2 SMNVEV (reference sequence). The CDR3 consists of 14 residues. CDR3 sequence reads: CASRPLGQSYEQYF. DNA of the CDR3: TGTGCCAGCAGGCCCTTGGGACAGTCCTACGAGCAGTACTTC.

This clonotype was detected only a few times. The chain links TRBV7-2 to TRBJ2-1; D might be TRBD2 (6 bases). Germline V gives CDR1 SGHTA, CDR2 FQGNSA. Trimming removed 2 bases at V and 3 bases at J, with 14 bases between. The CDR3 spans 16 residues. CDR3 bases: TGTGCCAGCAGCTTAATCCCGGGAGTGCTCTACAATGAGCAGTTCTTC. This sequence encodes CASSLIPGVLYNEQFF. The complete variable domain, with remaining parts taken from reference TRBV7-2 and TRBJ2-1, reads GAGVSQSPSNKVTEKGKDVELRCDPISGHTALYWYRQSLGQGLEFLIYFQGNSAPDKSGLPSDRFSAERTGGSVSTLTIQRTQQEDSAVYLCASSLIPGVLYNEQFFGPGTRLTVL.

About this clonotype: Sequence at one end of the junction differs from germline and may be a read error. This chain links TRBV20-1 with TRBJ2-5; 11 bases are a match to TRBD2. Germline-derived CDR1 and CDR2 are DFQATT and SNEGSKA (reference sequence). The CDR3 is 16 residues long. CDR3 nucleotide sequence: TGCAGTGCCACCCCGACTAGCGGGGATTACCACGAGACCCAGTACTTC. Protein product: CSATPTSGDYHETQYF.

This clonotype was seen many times. This sequence joins TRBV4-3 and TRBJ2-7; D gene ambiguous. Trimming removed 2 bases at V and 4 bases at J, with 9 bases between. CDR1 is LGHNA, CDR2 YSLEER, per germline. There are 13 residues in the CDR3. The CDR3 protein is CASSQSTLYEQYF. DNA for the CDR3: TGCGCCAGCAGCCAAAGTACATTATACGAGCAGTACTTC.

This clonotype was observed many times. The chain uses TRBV7-2 and TRBJ1-3; D is perhaps TRBD1 (5 bases). V was pared by 6 bases and J by 0 bases, with 15 bases between. Germline V gene data show CDR1 as SGHTA and CDR2 as FQGNSA. The CDR3 consists of 16 residues. This CDR3 reads CASRLQGSISGNTIYF. The CDR3 region has the DNA TGTGCCAGCAGATTGCAGGGTAGTATCTCTGGAAACACCATATATTTT.

This clonotype was observed a few times. This chain connects TRBV5-1 to TRBJ2-7; no definite D call. Germline CDR1 and CDR2: SGHRS and YFSETQ. V was shortened by 4 bases and J by 7 bases, with 21 bases between the two germline ends. The CDR3 extends over 15 amino acids. CDR3: CASSLTTDNPLEQYF. In DNA form, the CDR3 reads TGCGCCAGCAGCCTGACCACGGATAATCCCTTGGAGCAGTACTTC.

This chain connects TRBV10-3 to TRBJ2-3; D possibly corresponds to TRBD1 (5 bases). The CDR3 sequence is 14 residues long. The germline CDR1 and CDR2 sequences are ENHRY and SYGVKD. With 7 bases removed from V and 3 bases from J, the gap between germline ends came to 14 bases. CDR3 sequence reads: CAIKAQGMTDTQYF. The DNA of the CDR3 is TGTGCCATCAAGGCCCAGGGTATGACAGATACGCAGTATTTT.

The sample holds a few counts of this clonotype. The chain has TRBV6-2 or TRBV6-3 and TRBJ2-2, with a tentative D call TRBD1 (5 bases). V dropped 9 bases and J dropped 0 bases, with 14 bases sitting between them. Per germline, CDR1 MNHEY and CDR2 SVGEGT. The length of the CDR3 is 15 residues. This CDR3 reads CARTKGSPNTGELFF. In DNA, the CDR3 is TGTGCCAGAACTAAGGGGTCCCCGAACACCGGGGAGCTGTTTTTT.

This clonotype has ten or more counts. The chain recombines TRBV7-2 with TRBJ1-6; D possibly corresponds to TRBD1 (6 bases). This CDR3 is built from 14 residues. Germline V gene sequence: CDR1 SGHTA, CDR2 FQGNSA. V lost 5 bases to trimming and J lost 11 bases, with 16 bases between them. CDR3 protein: CASSEQGEKPPLHF. The CDR3 coding sequence is TGTGCCAGCAGCGAACAGGGAGAGAAACCACCCCTCCACTTT.

The rearrangement joins TRBV6-1 to TRBJ2-7; TRBD1 agrees at 7 bases. This CDR3 region has 16 residues. Trimming cost V 4 bases and J 0 bases; bases outside gene matches: 9. In germline, CDR1 is MNHNS, CDR2 SASEGT. The CDR3 spells CASSGRQGRTSYEQYF. The CDR3, as DNA: TGTGCCAGCAGTGGGCGACAGGGCCGAACCTCCTACGAGCAGTACTTC.

The sample holds many counts of this clonotype. The chain is built from TRBV27 and TRBJ2-2, with D perhaps matching TRBD1 (5 bases). The V end was cut by 3 bases, the J end by 1 base, with 12 bases between. The germline CDR1 and CDR2 sequences are MNHEY and SMNVEV (reference sequence). The CDR3 runs to 16 residues. CDR3: CASSFNRQLNTGELFF. The CDR3 DNA reads TGTGCCAGCAGTTTTAATCGACAGTTGAACACCGGGGAGCTGTTTTTT.

In its sample, this clonotype was seen many times. The V and J genes are TRBV5-1 and TRBJ2-7, with a tentative D call TRBD2 (5 bases). With 0 bases removed from V and 5 bases from J, the gap between germline ends came to 18 bases. In germline, CDR1 is SGHRS, CDR2 YFSETQ. CDR3 length: 16 residues. In DNA form, the CDR3 reads TGCGCCAGCAGCTTGGGTCGGGGTGGGATCGTTCACGAGCAGTACTTC. It is translated as CASSLGRGGIVHEQYF.